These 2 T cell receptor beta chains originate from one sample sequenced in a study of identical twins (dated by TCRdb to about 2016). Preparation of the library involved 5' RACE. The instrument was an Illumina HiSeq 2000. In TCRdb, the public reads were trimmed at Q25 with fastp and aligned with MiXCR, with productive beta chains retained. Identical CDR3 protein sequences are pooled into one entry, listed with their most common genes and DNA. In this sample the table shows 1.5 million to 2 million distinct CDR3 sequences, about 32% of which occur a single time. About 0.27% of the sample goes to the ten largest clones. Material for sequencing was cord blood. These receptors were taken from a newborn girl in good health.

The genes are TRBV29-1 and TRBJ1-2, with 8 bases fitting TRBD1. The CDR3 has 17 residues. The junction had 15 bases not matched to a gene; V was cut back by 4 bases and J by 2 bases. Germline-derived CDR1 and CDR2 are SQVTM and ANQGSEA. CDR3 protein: CSVVGSRRRTGNYGYTF. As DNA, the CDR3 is TGCAGCGTTGTTGGTTCTCGACGACGGACAGGGAACTATGGCTACACCTTC.

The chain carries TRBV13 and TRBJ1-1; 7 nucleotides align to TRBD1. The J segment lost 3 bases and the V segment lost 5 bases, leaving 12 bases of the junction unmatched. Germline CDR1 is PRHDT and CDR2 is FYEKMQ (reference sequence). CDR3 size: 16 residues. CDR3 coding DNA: TGTGCCAGCAGCCCGCGACAGGGTTGGGGGGACACTGAAGCTTTCTTT. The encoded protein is CASSPRQGWGDTEAFF.